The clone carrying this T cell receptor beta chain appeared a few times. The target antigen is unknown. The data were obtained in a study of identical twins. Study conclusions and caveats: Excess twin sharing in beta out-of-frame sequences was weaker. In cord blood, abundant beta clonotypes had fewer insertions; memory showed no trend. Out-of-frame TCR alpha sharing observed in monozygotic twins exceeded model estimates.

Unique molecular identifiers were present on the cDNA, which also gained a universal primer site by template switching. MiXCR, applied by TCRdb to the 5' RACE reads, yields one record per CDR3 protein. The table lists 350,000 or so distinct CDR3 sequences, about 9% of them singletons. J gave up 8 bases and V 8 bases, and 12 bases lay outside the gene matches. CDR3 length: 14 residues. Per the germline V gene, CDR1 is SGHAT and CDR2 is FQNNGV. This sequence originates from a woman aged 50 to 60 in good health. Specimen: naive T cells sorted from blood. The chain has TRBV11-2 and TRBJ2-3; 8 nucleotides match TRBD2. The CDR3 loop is CASSVGLASGTQYF. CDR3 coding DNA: TGTGCCAGCTCTGTTGGACTAGCAAGTGGTACGCAGTATTTT.